These 22 T cell receptor beta chains were sequenced from one sample in a study of cytomegalovirus exposure and HLA in healthy donors. This PCR relied on a set of 60 Vbeta primers and 13 Jbeta primers. The table came from immunoSEQ multiplex PCR; TCRdb's copy has only in-frame clones and leaves some out. Altogether around 190,000 clones are present, about 77% being singletons, with the ten largest covering 2.5% to 3.5%. The sample consisted of PBMCs. These receptors were obtained from a young woman in good health and CMV-seronegative.

V usage is TRBV5-6 and J usage is TRBJ1-1; the match to TRBD1 covers 8 bases. The CDR3 is 14 residues long. Trimming cost V 2 bases and J 7 bases; bases outside gene matches: 7. CDR1 and CDR2 (germline): SGHDT, YYEEEE. The CDR3 DNA reads TGTGCCAGCAGCTTCCAGGGGACAGGTTGTGAAGCTTTCTTT. Translation: CASSFQGTGCEAFF.

The chain combines TRBV5-1 with TRBJ1-1; D remains ambiguous. The length of the CDR3 is 12 residues. V was clipped by 7 bases and J by 6 bases, with 13 bases between them. Germline CDR1 is SGHRS and CDR2 is YFSETQ. CDR3 in amino acids: CASASGSSEAFF. The CDR3 DNA sequence: TGCGCCAGCGCCTCGGGGAGCTCTGAAGCTTTCTTT.

Concerning this clone itself: The junction departs from the called germline gene at one end, perhaps through a read error. V is TRBV6-7 and J is TRBJ1-6; D may be TRBD1 (6 bases). TRBV6-7 qualifies as an ORF whose function is uncertain. CDR3 length: 16 residues. CDR3 sequence (DNA): TGCGGGGGGGGCCGCATAAAAAGGCCTTATAATTCACCCCTCCACTTT. It is translated as CGGGRIKRPYNSPLHF.

This rearrangement joins TRBV19 to TRBJ1-2; TRBD1 matches 8 bases. V gave up 5 bases and J gave up 6 bases; unmatched junction bases: 8. Germline V gene lookup returns CDR1 LNHDA and CDR2 SQIVND (reference sequence). The CDR3 is 14 amino acids. The CDR3 region has the DNA TGTGCCAGTAGTCCCCGAGGGACAGGAGATGGCTACACCTTC. This gives the protein CASSPRGTGDGYTF.

The chain joins TRBV10-3 to TRBJ2-1; 8 bases map to TRBD2. The CDR3 totals 15 residues. The germline CDR1 and CDR2 sequences are ENHRY and SYGVKD. V gave up 11 bases and J gave up 1 base; unmatched junction bases: 10. CDR3 protein: CAAGLAGASYNEQFF. In DNA, the CDR3 is TGTGCCGCCGGACTAGCCGGGGCATCCTACAATGAGCAGTTCTTC.

This chain links TRBV7-2 with TRBJ2-1; 14 nucleotides align to TRBD2. The CDR3 covers 17 residues. The V segment lost 1 base and the J segment 7 bases; nucleotides outside the gene matches: 6. CDR1 and CDR2 from the germline V gene are SGHTA and FQGNSA. CDR3 coding DNA: TGTGCCAGCAGCTTAGTAGGGACTAGCGGGAGTAGGAATGAGCAGTTCTTC. Protein product: CASSLVGTSGSRNEQFF.

The chain links TRBV6-5 to TRBJ2-5, with TRBD1 matching over 8 bases. Judging by the DNA end, TRBJ2-7 fits better; the J call may be wrong. CDR1 MNHEY and CDR2 SVGAGI come from the germline V gene. The CDR3 sequence is 11 residues long. For the CDR3, the DNA is TGTGCCAGTAGACAGGGGTACGAGCAGTACTTC. Translation gives CASRQGYEQYF.

The chain combines TRBV19 with TRBJ1-5; D is unclear. Germline-derived CDR1 and CDR2 are LNHDA and SQIVND (reference sequence). Trimming removed 0 bases from V and 2 bases from J, with 14 bases in between. The CDR3 consists of 17 residues. The CDR3 protein is CASSIDLSQQGNQPQHF. As DNA, the CDR3 is TGTGCCAGTAGTATAGATCTTAGTCAGCAGGGCAATCAGCCCCAGCATTTT.

A word on this clone: Other DNA sequences of this sample code for an identical CDR3. The chain carries TRBV15 and TRBJ1-5; D remains unclear. Germline CDR1 LNHNV, CDR2 YYDKDF (reference sequence). This CDR3 comprises 15 residues. V was pared by 0 bases and J by 0 bases, with 6 bases between. CDR3 in DNA: TGTGCCACCAGCAGAGACAGGTATAGCAATCAGCCCCAGCATTTT. Translating it yields CATSRDRYSNQPQHF.

The chain combines TRBV19 with TRBJ1-5, with 7 bases aligning to TRBD1. V gave up 8 bases and J gave up 4 bases; unmatched junction bases: 8. CDR1 is LNHDA, CDR2 SQIVND, per germline (reference sequence). This CDR3 has 14 residues. The CDR3 spells CASEQGLRNQPQHF. In DNA form, the CDR3 reads TGTGCCAGTGAACAGGGGTTGAGGAATCAGCCCCAGCATTTT.

The chain has TRBV9 and TRBJ1-6; D is unclear. Germline CDR1 SGDLS, CDR2 YYNGEE. Trimming removed 5 bases at V and 9 bases at J, with 15 bases between. The CDR3 is 14 amino acids. This chain's CDR3 is CASSTGSSGSPLHF. CDR3 coding DNA: TGTGCCAGCAGTACCGGGAGCAGCGGTTCACCCCTCCACTTT.

Concerning this clone: The junction differs from germline at one of its ends, possibly a read error. The rearrangement links TRBV7-9 to TRBJ1-2; D is uncertain. Germline V CDR1 and CDR2: SEHNR, FQNEAQ (reference sequence). The CDR3 has 14 amino acids. CDR3 sequence: CSSSNQQFIVGYTF. DNA of the CDR3: TGTTCCAGCAGCAACCAACAGTTTATCGTGGGCTACACCTTC.

This chain joins TRBV15 and TRBJ1-4; D unresolved. V was clipped by 1 base and J by 8 bases, with 11 bases between them. The CDR3 extends over 14 amino acids. Germline V lookup: CDR1 LNHNV, CDR2 YYDKDF (reference sequence). The CDR3 region is CATSRVGVGEKLFF. The CDR3 coding sequence is TGTGCCACCAGCAGAGTCGGGGTGGGCGAAAAACTGTTTTTT.

CDR3 coding DNA: TGTGCCATCAGCGCCAACCGACAGAACTATGGCTACACCTTC. Translated, it gives CAISANRQNYGYTF. The chain is built from TRBV10-3 and TRBJ1-2, with a possible D match to TRBD1 (5 bases). Trimming shortened V by 6 bases and J by 2 bases, and 13 bases separated the two germline ends. The CDR3 consists of 14 residues. Germline V gene data show CDR1 as ENHRY and CDR2 as SYGVKD.

This clone has a single count. The chain combines TRBV6-4 with TRBJ2-1, with 11 positions matching TRBD1. The V segment lost 9 bases and the J segment 6 bases; nucleotides outside the gene matches: 1. The CDR3 is 12 residues long. Germline V gene lookup returns CDR1 MRHNA and CDR2 SNTAGT. The CDR3 DNA reads as TGTGCCAGAGGGACAGGGGGCAATGAGCAGTTCTTC. Translating gives CARGTGGNEQFF.

The V and J genes are TRBV19 and TRBJ2-1, with D possibly TRBD2 on 5 matching bases. V was trimmed by 0 bases and J by 7 bases, leaving 7 bases between them. There are 13 residues in the CDR3. The germline V gene has CDR1 LNHDA and CDR2 SQIVND (reference sequence). The CDR3 spells CASSIDRRNEQFF. The CDR3 DNA is TGTGCCAGTAGTATAGATCGGAGGAATGAGCAGTTCTTC.

By share, this clone counts as medium-sized. The chain uses TRBV6-1 and TRBJ1-3; a weak D match, TRBD1 (6 bases). The V end was cut by 1 base, the J end by 4 bases, with 11 bases between. The CDR3 extends over 15 amino acids. The V gene's germline CDR1 is MNHNS and CDR2 SASEGT. CDR3 loop: CASSEDTGSGNTIYF. CDR3 DNA: TGTGCCAGCAGTGAAGATACAGGGTCGGGAAACACCATATATTTT.

This rearrangement joins TRBV9 to TRBJ2-1; D might be TRBD1 (6 bases). V shed 0 bases and J shed 4 bases, with 14 bases lying between them. The CDR3 is 16 amino acids. The germline gives CDR1 SGDLS, CDR2 YYNGEE. This CDR3 reads CASSVVETGWYNEQFF. In nucleotides, the CDR3 is TGTGCCAGCAGCGTAGTCGAGACAGGCTGGTACAATGAGCAGTTCTTC.

This rearrangement joins TRBV6-5 to TRBJ1-2, with unresolved D. V gave up 0 bases and J gave up 4 bases, with 12 bases separating them. The CDR3 runs 15 residues. Germline V gives CDR1 MNHEY, CDR2 SVGAGI. The DNA for the CDR3 is TGTGCCAGCAGTTACTCTCCAGGCGAGTCCTATGGCTACACCTTC. This translates into CASSYSPGESYGYTF.

The CDR3 DNA sequence: TGTGCCAGCAGCTCACGGGAGGGCACTGAAGCTTTCTTT. Translating gives CASSSREGTEAFF. The rearrangement links TRBV6-1 to TRBJ1-1, with D unresolved. V dropped 6 bases and J dropped 4 bases, with 12 bases sitting between them. Looked up from germline, CDR1 is MNHNS and CDR2 is SASEGT. This CDR3 is built from 13 residues.

The chain joins TRBV9 to TRBJ1-2; D gene ambiguous. From germline, CDR1 is SGDLS and CDR2 YYNGEE. This CDR3 is 13 amino acids long. V lost 0 bases to trimming and J lost 8 bases, with 11 bases between them. The CDR3 spells CASSVEPGRGYTF. DNA for the CDR3: TGTGCCAGCAGCGTAGAGCCTGGTAGAGGCTACACCTTC.

The chain combines TRBV5-1 with TRBJ2-7, with D possibly being TRBD1 (9 bases). The CDR3 length is 18 residues. Germline V lookup: CDR1 SGHRS, CDR2 YFSETQ. V dropped 0 bases and J dropped 2 bases, with 21 bases sitting between them. The CDR3: CASSLGAGGGQGPYEQYF. The CDR3 nucleotides read TGCGCCAGCAGCTTGGGGGCCGGGGGGGGACAGGGCCCCTACGAGCAGTACTTC.